The 18 T cell receptor beta chains below come from one sample, sequenced in a study of spatial heterogeneity in lung cancer. From the 5' RACE reads, TCRdb called clonotypes with MiXCR, one entry per CDR3 protein. This table holds 40,000 to 45,000 distinct CDR3 sequences, 6% to 7% found once. The time point: sample taken at primary tumor resection. Unsorted whole RNA of tumor, nontumor lung or frozen PBMC was sequenced. Here the sequenced sample was PBMCs, taken at surgery. The receptors come from a female donor with early-stage non-small cell lung cancer.

The rearrangement links TRBV6-5 to TRBJ2-1; the D gene is possibly TRBD2 (6 bases). The CDR3 spans 17 residues. CDR1 and CDR2 (germline): MNHEY, SVGAGI. V was shortened by 2 bases and J by 4 bases, with 18 bases between the two germline ends. This CDR3 reads CASSYALGMGGYNEQFF. CDR3 DNA: TGTGCCAGCAGTTACGCCTTGGGGATGGGAGGATACAATGAGCAGTTCTTC.

The table lists this clonotype with many counts. This rearrangement joins TRBV24-1 to TRBJ2-7; no clear D. CDR3 length equals 13 residues. V was shortened by 7 bases and J by 6 bases, with 15 bases between the two germline ends. Germline V CDR1 and CDR2: KGHDR, SFDVKD. DNA of the CDR3: TGTGCCACCAGCCGGAAAACTGGATCCGAGCAGTACTTC. This gives the protein CATSRKTGSEQYF.

This clonotype was detected a few times. The V and J genes are TRBV29-1 and TRBJ1-2; possible D gene TRBD1, 5 bases. V was shortened by 7 bases and J by 4 bases, with 22 bases between the two germline ends. This CDR3 contains 15 residues. The germline V gene has CDR1 SQVTM and CDR2 ANQGSEA. CDR3 in DNA: TGCAGCGCCGAGGGGCCATCATCGGGACCCTATGGCTACACCTTC. This encodes CSAEGPSSGPYGYTF.

This clonotype has a count of ten or more. The rearrangement joins TRBV28 to TRBJ1-4; D possibly corresponds to TRBD1 (5 bases). Germline CDR1 is MDHEN and CDR2 is SYDVKM. The CDR3 is made up of 16 amino acids. Trimming stripped 5 bases from V and 0 bases from J, with 13 bases between. This CDR3 reads CASSRTRTTTNEKLFF. The DNA of the CDR3 is TGTGCCAGCAGTAGGACACGAACCACAACTAATGAAAAACTGTTTTTT.

This clonotype was seen repeatedly, ten times or more. The chain joins TRBV5-1 to TRBJ2-3, with 9 positions matching TRBD1. The CDR3 is made up of 18 amino acids. J lost 4 bases, V lost 0 bases, and 12 bases had no gene match. Germline V gene sequence: CDR1 SGHRS, CDR2 YFSETQ. In DNA form, the CDR3 reads TGCGCCAGCAGCTTGGCCAAGATAGGGACAGGGAGCGCAGATACGCAGTATTTT. This translates into CASSLAKIGTGSADTQYF.

In this sample, this clonotype turned up many times. The V and J genes are TRBV2 and TRBJ1-1; D call uncertain. V dropped 5 bases and J dropped 6 bases, with 10 bases sitting between them. The CDR3 length is 12 residues. Germline-derived CDR1 and CDR2 are SNHLY and FYNNEI. CDR3 sequence (DNA): TGTGCCAGCAGTCCGATCTGGCCTGAAGCTTTCTTT. Its translation is CASSPIWPEAFF.

This clonotype was recorded at least ten times. The rearrangement joins TRBV20-1 to TRBJ1-2; TRBD1 is a possible D gene (6 bases). This CDR3 has 14 residues. Germline loops: CDR1 DFQATT, CDR2 SNEGSKA (reference sequence). V was shortened by 1 base and J by 4 bases, with 13 bases between the two germline ends. The CDR3 DNA reads TGCAGTGCTAGAGGTAGACAGGACTTCTATGGCTACACCTTC. It codes for CSARGRQDFYGYTF.

The chain couples TRBV7-9 to TRBJ1-1; TRBD1 is a possible D gene (5 bases). V was clipped by 1 base and J by 8 bases, with 14 bases between them. The germline V gene encodes CDR1 SEHNR and CDR2 FQNEAQ (reference sequence). This CDR3 has 14 amino acids. CDR3 region: CASSLEGFRGEAFF. The CDR3 bases are TGTGCCAGCAGCTTAGAAGGGTTTAGGGGAGAAGCTTTCTTT. Combining the CDR3 with reference TRBV7-9 and TRBJ1-1 gives the whole variable domain DTGVSQNPRHKITKRGQNVTFRCDPISEHNRLYWYRQTLGQGPEFLTYFQNEAQLEKSRLLSDRFSAERPKGSFSTLEIQRTEQGDSAMYLCASSLEGFRGEAFFGQGTRLTVV.

The rearrangement links TRBV2 to TRBJ1-2, with D perhaps TRBD1 (5 bases). Germline-derived CDR1 and CDR2 are SNHLY and FYNNEI. V lost 8 bases to trimming and J lost 7 bases, with 23 bases between them. The CDR3 covers 15 residues. In DNA form, the CDR3 reads TGTGCCAGCTCACAGCAGGTCGGGGCGTGGACTGGCTACACCTTC. Translating it yields CASSQQVGAWTGYTF. Complete variable domain (other parts from reference TRBV2 and TRBJ1-2): EPEVTQTPSHQVTQMGQEVILRCVPISNHLYFYWYRQILGQKVEFLVSFYNNEISEKSEIFDDQFSVERPDGSNFTLKIRSTKLEDSAMYFCASSQQVGAWTGYTFGSGTRLTVV.

This clonotype was found a few times. The rearrangement links TRBV6-6 to TRBJ1-2; D not resolved. From germline, CDR1 is MNHNY and CDR2 SVGAGI (reference sequence). Trimming shortened V by 0 bases and J by 6 bases, and 17 bases separated the two germline ends. The CDR3 contains 16 residues. DNA for the CDR3: TGTGCCAGCAGTTACTCGAGCCCAGGCCAATTGAATGGCTACACCTTC. Protein sequence: CASSYSSPGQLNGYTF.

This clonotype was seen only a few times. The chain is built from TRBV5-1 and TRBJ2-7, with D unclear. The germline CDR1 and CDR2 sequences are SGHRS and YFSETQ. The germline V and J ends were trimmed by 4 bases and 3 bases, with 8 bases remaining between them. CDR3 length: 12 residues. CDR3 DNA: TGCGCCAGCAGCAACACCTTCTACGAGCAGTACTTC. Translated: CASSNTFYEQYF.

This clonotype has ten or more counts. This chain uses TRBV11-2 with TRBJ2-3; D possibly corresponds to TRBD1 (6 bases). The CDR3 is 16 residues long. The germline CDR1 and CDR2 sequences are SGHAT and FQNNGV. V lost 4 bases to trimming and J lost 1 base, with 15 bases between them. This CDR3 is CASSSLGGRGTDTQYF. The CDR3 nucleotides read TGTGCCAGCAGCTCTTTAGGGGGACGGGGCACAGATACGCAGTATTTT.

At least ten counts were recorded for this clonotype. CDR3 coding DNA: TGTGCCACCTCCCCACAGGGGCCACGGAACACTGAAGCTTTCTTT. Residues: CATSPQGPRNTEAFF. The genes are TRBV2 and TRBJ1-1; 7 positions agree with TRBD1. Trimming removed 10 bases from V and 1 base from J; junction bases left unmatched: 12. This CDR3 spans 15 amino acids. The germline gives CDR1 SNHLY, CDR2 FYNNEI.

This clonotype has just a few counts. The rearrangement uses TRBV18 and TRBJ1-2; D ambiguous. V gave up 0 bases and J gave up 5 bases, with 7 bases separating them. CDR3 length equals 13 residues. Germline CDR1 and CDR2: KGHSH and LQKENI. Here the CDR3 DNA reads TGTGCCAGCTCACCACCTTATCCATATGGCTACACCTTC. This translates into CASSPPYPYGYTF.

This clonotype came up a few times. The chain joins TRBV29-1 to TRBJ1-1; the D is unclear. Germline V gives CDR1 SQVTM, CDR2 ANQGSEA. Trimming left V 5 bases short and J 3 bases short, with 10 bases between. This CDR3 is 12 amino acids long. CDR3 nucleotides: TGCAGCGTTCTGCGGTCGGACACTGAAGCTTTCTTT. As protein: CSVLRSDTEAFF.

In its sample, this clonotype was seen many times. The chain uses TRBV20-1 and TRBJ2-1; no clear D. V gave up 6 bases and J gave up 0 bases, with 15 bases separating them. Germline loops: CDR1 DFQATT, CDR2 SNEGSKA (reference sequence). CDR3 length: 15 amino acids. CDR3 in amino acids: CSASSSSSSYNEQFF. The CDR3 nucleotides are TGCAGTGCCTCATCGTCCTCGAGCTCCTACAATGAGCAGTTCTTC.

This clonotype was recorded at least ten times. The V gene is TRBV6-1, the J gene TRBJ2-3, with D maybe TRBD1 (6 bases). Between the trimmed V and J ends, which lost 6 bases and 6 bases, there was a span of 31 bases. The CDR3 has 19 amino acids. Germline assignment: CDR1 MNHNS and CDR2 SASEGT. The CDR3 bases are TGTGCCAGCAGCTCCCTCCCGCCGGACAGTTCTCCGTACCCGGATACGCAGTATTTT. This encodes CASSSLPPDSSPYPDTQYF.

This clonotype was seen a handful of times. V usage is TRBV5-6 and J usage is TRBJ1-5, with D possibly TRBD1 on 6 matching bases. The CDR3 has 15 residues. The germline V and J ends were trimmed by 4 bases and 6 bases, with 17 bases remaining between them. Germline loops: CDR1 SGHDT, CDR2 YYEEEE. The DNA for the CDR3 is TGTGCCAGCAGCCTGCTAGGCACAGGGACTCAGCCCCAGCATTTT. Its translation is CASSLLGTGTQPQHF. Filled out from reference TRBV5-6 and TRBJ1-5, the complete variable domain reads DAGVTQSPTHLIKTRGQQVTLRCSPKSGHDTVSWYQQALGQGPQFIFQYYEEEERQRGNFPDRFSGHQFPNYSSELNVNALLLGDSALYLCASSLLGTGTQPQHFGDGTRLSIL.